This T cell receptor beta chain was retrieved from a study of tumor and adjacent non-tumor tissue in lung cancer. Regarding the study as a whole: Top 100 clones took a larger repertoire share in normal lung. Significantly higher TCR diversity was found in tumor than normal lung. Shorter survival was associated with higher TCR diversity in tumors.

The template was RNA from unsorted bulk tissue. A modified ARM-PCR protocol with three rounds of nested PCR amplified TCRbeta. MiXCR, applied by TCRdb to the multiplex PCR reads, yields one record per CDR3 protein. The table lists 65,000 to 70,000 distinct CDR3 sequences, 60% of them singletons, with 20% to 25% in the top ten. This clonotype was seen once. Antigen: not known. A junction end diverges from the germline sequence, so it may reflect a read error. What was sequenced was lung tumor tissue. The source is a man in his fifties with non-small cell lung cancer.

CDR3 region: CASSDRGAGVNVLTF. The CDR3 nucleotides are TGTGCCAGCAGTGATCGGGGAGCTGGGGTCAACGTCCTGACTTTC. This rearrangement joins TRBV6-1 to TRBJ2-6, with D maybe TRBD2 (5 bases). Germline CDR1 and CDR2: MNHNS and SASEGT. CDR3 size: 15 residues.